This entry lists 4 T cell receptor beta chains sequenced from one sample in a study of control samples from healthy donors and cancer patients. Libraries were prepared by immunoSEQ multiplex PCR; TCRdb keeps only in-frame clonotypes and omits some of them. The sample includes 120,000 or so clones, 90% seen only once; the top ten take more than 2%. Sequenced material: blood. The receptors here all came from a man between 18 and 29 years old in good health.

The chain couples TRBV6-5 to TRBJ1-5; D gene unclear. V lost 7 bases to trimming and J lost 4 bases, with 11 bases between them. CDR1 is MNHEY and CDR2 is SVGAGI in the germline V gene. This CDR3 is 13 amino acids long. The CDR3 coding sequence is TGTGCCAGCAAGGCAGTTTTGAATCAGCCCCAGCATTTT. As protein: CASKAVLNQPQHF.

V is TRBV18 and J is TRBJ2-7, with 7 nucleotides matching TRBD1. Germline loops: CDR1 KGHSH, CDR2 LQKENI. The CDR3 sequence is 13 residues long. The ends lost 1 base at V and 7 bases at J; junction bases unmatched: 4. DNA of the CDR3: TGTGCCAGCTCACCACAGGGGGCAGGGGAGCAGTACTTC. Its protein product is CASSPQGAGEQYF.

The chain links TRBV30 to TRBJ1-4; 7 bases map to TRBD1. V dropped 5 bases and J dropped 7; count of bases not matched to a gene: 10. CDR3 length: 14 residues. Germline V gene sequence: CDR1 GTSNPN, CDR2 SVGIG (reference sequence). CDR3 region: CAWGTAQGGEKLFF. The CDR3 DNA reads TGTGCCTGGGGGACAGCTCAAGGGGGTGAAAAACTGTTTTTT.

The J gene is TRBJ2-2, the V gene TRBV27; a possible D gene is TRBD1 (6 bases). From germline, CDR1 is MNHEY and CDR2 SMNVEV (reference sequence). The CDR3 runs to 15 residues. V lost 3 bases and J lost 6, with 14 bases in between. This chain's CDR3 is CASSFNPTGPGELFF. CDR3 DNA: TGTGCCAGCAGTTTCAACCCGACAGGTCCCGGGGAGCTGTTTTTT.